The next 5 T cell receptor beta chains were all read from a single sample in a study of cytomegalovirus exposure and HLA in healthy donors. TCRdb keeps only in-frame clones here, not all; method: immunoSEQ multiplex PCR. This sample yields about 150,000 clones, of which approximately 90% are seen a single time; 0.55% to 0.8% belongs to the top ten. Sequenced: PBMCs. The origin of the receptors is a man aged 18 to 30 in good health and CMV-seronegative.

This clone was seen once. This chain links TRBV27 with TRBJ2-1; 9 bases align to TRBD2. V gave up 4 bases and J gave up 8 bases; unmatched junction bases: 12. Looked up from germline, CDR1 is MNHEY and CDR2 is SMNVEV (reference sequence). CDR3 length: 16 amino acids. The CDR3 here is CASSSYQLAGTDEQFF. DNA of the CDR3: TGTGCCAGCAGTTCATATCAACTAGCGGGCACCGATGAGCAGTTCTTC.

The gene calls are TRBV18 and TRBJ2-1, with 9 bases fitting TRBD1. This CDR3 is 15 amino acids long. V gave up 1 base and J gave up 7 bases; unmatched junction bases: 5. Germline lookup yields CDR1 KGHSH and CDR2 LQKENI. CDR3 bases: TGTGCCAGCTCACCACTCGGGACAGGGTATAATGAGCAGTTCTTC. Protein sequence: CASSPLGTGYNEQFF.

The CDR3 spells CASSQSAVSYNSPLHF. The CDR3 coding sequence is TGTGCCAGCAGCCAAAGTGCAGTCTCCTATAATTCACCCCTCCACTTT. J is TRBJ1-6 and V is TRBV7-6, with no clear D. The germline V and J ends were trimmed by 5 bases and 0 bases, with 11 bases remaining between them. Looked up from germline, CDR1 is SGHVS and CDR2 is FNYEAQ. This CDR3 is built from 16 residues.

This clone has a handful of counts. This chain uses TRBV6-5 with TRBJ1-1, with 8 bases matching TRBD1. CDR3 length: 13 amino acids. V gave up 8 bases and J gave up 1 base; unmatched junction bases: 3. The germline CDR1 and CDR2 sequences are MNHEY and SVGAGI. The CDR3 loop is CASGQGENTEAFF. The CDR3 DNA follows: TGTGCCAGCGGACAGGGAGAGAACACTGAAGCTTTCTTT.

This clone was recorded only once. This chain links TRBV11-2 with TRBJ2-7; D uncertain. Germline V gene lookup returns CDR1 SGHAT and CDR2 FQNNGV. Trimming took off 1 base at V and 3 bases at J, with 7 bases between the two ends. The CDR3 spans 13 residues. CDR3 residues: CASSLGAGYEQYF. The CDR3 region has the DNA TGTGCCAGCAGCTTAGGGGCAGGCTACGAGCAGTACTTC.